This T cell receptor (beta chain) originates from a study of neoadjuvant anti-PD-1 for oral cavity cancer. The assay was immunoSEQ multiplex PCR, and TCRdb's table has in-frame clones only and misses some. This table holds 9,500 to 15,000 clones, 60% to 80% found once. V shed 7 bases and J shed 6 bases, with 16 bases lying between them. This CDR3 spans 13 amino acids. Germline V gene data show CDR1 as MNHEY and CDR2 as SMNVEV (reference sequence). Time point: after neoadjuvant nivolumab, at surgical resection. The source was PBMCs, collected after nivolumab (anti-PD-1) treatment. The sequence was collected from a person aged 35-79 years with oral cavity squamous cell carcinoma. The chain has TRBV27 and TRBJ2-7; possibly TRBD1 or TRBD2 for D (7 bases each). This CDR3 reads CASISTRGGEQYF. In nucleotides, the CDR3 is TGTGCCAGCATTTCCACCAGGGGGGGCGAGCAGTACTTC.